The source of this T cell receptor (beta chain) is a study of OX40 agonist ivuxolimab in advanced cancers. Study-level points and caveats: Normalized expansion of T-cell clones was also low for some nonresponders. No antigen was identified for the clonally expanded peripheral T cells.

A word on this clone: Its antigen is undetermined.

Some clones are missing from TCRdb's copy, which holds only in-frame ones; the method was immunoSEQ multiplex PCR. The top ten hold 6.9% of the sample, which has roughly 80,000 clones, 84% seen once. CDR1 is SGHAT, CDR2 FQNNGV, per germline. V dropped 1 base and J dropped 2; count of bases not matched to a gene: 4. This CDR3 is 16 amino acids long. The receptor's source is an adult with an advanced solid tumor such as melanoma, head and neck, liver or kidney cancer. The material was CD4+ or CD8+ T cells sorted from blood, obtained in a trial of the OX40 agonist ivuxolimab. V gene TRBV11-2 combines with J gene TRBJ2-2, with 7 bases aligning to TRBD2. As DNA, the CDR3 is TGTGCCAGCAGCTTAGTGAGGACTAGAAACACCGGGGAGCTGTTTTTT. It translates to CASSLVRTRNTGELFF.